This entry lists 25 T cell receptor beta chains sequenced from one sample in a study of cytomegalovirus exposure and HLA in healthy donors. Primers included in the PCR were 60 Vbeta and 13 Jbeta primers. Profiled with immunoSEQ multiplex PCR; TCRdb holds only in-frame clones, not every one. The sample has 89,000 or so clones; under 80% are singletons. The sequenced sample consisted of PBMCs. The receptors were sampled from a man in his 60s in good health and CMV-seronegative.

The chain has TRBV5-4 and TRBJ1-2, with D perhaps matching TRBD1 (5 bases). CDR1 SGHNT and CDR2 YYREEE come from the germline V gene (reference sequence). The CDR3 runs 15 residues. Trimming cost V 4 bases and J 4 bases, with 17 bases left between them. The CDR3 nucleotides read TGTGCCAGCAGCCCCGGGACTCGGGTTGGCTATGGCTACACCTTC. It specifies CASSPGTRVGYGYTF. Full variable domain (outside the CDR3, taken from reference TRBV5-4 and TRBJ1-2): ETGVTQSPTHLIKTRGQQVTLRCSSQSGHNTVSWYQQALGQGPQFIFQYYREEENGRGNFPPRFSGLQFPNYSSELNVNALELDDSALYLCASSPGTRVGYGYTFGSGTRLTVV.

The chain recombines TRBV21-1 with TRBJ1-2; the table's D call, TRBD1, has no DNA check behind it. TRBV21-1 is a recognized pseudogene. The length of the CDR3 is 13 residues. This CDR3 is CASSGQPNGGYTF. The CDR3, as DNA: TGTGCCAGCAGCGGACAACCCAACGGTGGCTACACCTTC.

The chain links TRBV7-8 to TRBJ2-3, with 7 bases that match TRBD1. CDR1 and CDR2 (germline): SGHVS, FQNEAQ. With V trimmed by 5 bases and J by 5 bases, 4 bases remained unmatched. CDR3 length: 13 amino acids. CDR3 residues: CASSVGTEDTQYF. The CDR3, as DNA: TGTGCCAGCAGCGTGGGGACAGAAGATACGCAGTATTTT.

The rearrangement uses TRBV6-5 and TRBJ2-2; TRBD1 agrees at 7 bases. CDR3 length: 14 amino acids. Per germline, CDR1 MNHEY and CDR2 SVGAGI. V was pared by 11 bases and J by 3 bases, with 9 bases of the junction left unmatched. The CDR3 reads CAARFQGDTGELFF. The CDR3 DNA sequence: TGTGCCGCTCGTTTCCAGGGGGACACCGGGGAGCTGTTTTTT.

The chain couples TRBV7-8 to TRBJ2-1; D is possibly TRBD2 (6 bases). The germline CDR1 and CDR2 sequences are SGHVS and FQNEAQ. Trimming cost V 5 bases and J 2 bases, with 16 bases left between them. This CDR3 is built from 16 residues. The CDR3 sequence is CASSPYYPGAYNEQFF. CDR3 nucleotides: TGTGCCAGCAGCCCCTACTACCCGGGGGCCTACAATGAGCAGTTCTTC. Drawing the rest from reference TRBV7-8 and TRBJ2-1, the complete variable domain is GAGVSQSPRYKVAKRGQDVALRCDPISGHVSLFWYQQALGQGPEFLTYFQNEAQLDKSGLPSDRFFAERPEGSVSTLKIQRTQQEDSAVYLCASSPYYPGAYNEQFFGPGTRLTVL.

The chain combines TRBV7-6 with TRBJ2-3; 8 nucleotides agree with TRBD2. With 5 bases clipped from V and 5 bases from J, the junction kept 9 bases outside the gene matches. Germline loops: CDR1 SGHVS, CDR2 FNYEAQ. The CDR3 sequence is 15 residues long. The CDR3 region is CASSLSGTGGDTQYF. The CDR3 nucleotides are TGTGCCAGCAGCCTTAGCGGGACGGGCGGAGATACGCAGTATTTT.

The chain recombines TRBV5-1 with TRBJ2-5; D may be TRBD2 (7 bases). The germline V gene encodes CDR1 SGHRS and CDR2 YFSETQ. The CDR3 loop spans 15 amino acids. Trimming removed 1 base from V and 2 bases from J, with 12 bases in between. As DNA, the CDR3 is TGCGCCAGCAGCTTGAGTCGGGGGGCTCAAGAGACCCAGTACTTC. It translates to CASSLSRGAQETQYF.

The chain joins TRBV6-5 to TRBJ1-2; 11 bases line up with TRBD1. With V trimmed by 1 base and J by 4 bases, 5 bases remained unmatched. The CDR3 has 16 amino acids. CDR1 is MNHEY, CDR2 SVGAGI, per germline. The CDR3 DNA sequence: TGTGCCAGCAGTTACTTAAGGACAGGGGGCGGCTATGGCTACACCTTC. Translated: CASSYLRTGGGYGYTF.

There are a few counts of this clone. The chain has TRBV5-1 and TRBJ1-1, with D possibly matching TRBD1 (6 bases). The germline gives CDR1 SGHRS, CDR2 YFSETQ. The CDR3 is 15 amino acids. Trimming left V 3 bases short and J 0 bases short, with 12 bases between. This CDR3 reads CASSSDSLLNTEAFF. CDR3 in DNA: TGCGCCAGCAGCTCGGACAGCCTTCTGAACACTGAAGCTTTCTTT. Complete variable domain (other parts from reference TRBV5-1 and TRBJ1-1): KAGVTQTPRYLIKTRGQQVTLSCSPISGHRSVSWYQQTPGQGLQFLFEYFSETQRNKGNFPGRFSGRQFSNSRSEMNVSTLELGDSALYLCASSSDSLLNTEAFFGQGTRLTVV.

In DNA form, the CDR3 reads TGTGCCAGCAGCTCCTTGGGGGGGGGCTACTATGGCTACACCTTC. As protein: CASSSLGGGYYGYTF. V usage is TRBV5-4 and J usage is TRBJ1-2, with D possibly TRBD1 on 6 matching bases. Germline V gives CDR1 SGHNT, CDR2 YYREEE (reference sequence). Trimming left V 3 bases short and J 3 bases short, with 15 bases between. The CDR3 is 15 amino acids.

A remark on this clone: Other DNA sequences of this sample code for an identical CDR3. The gene calls are TRBV5-1 and TRBJ1-1; TRBD1 matches 10 bases. CDR3 length: 13 residues. V lost 0 bases and J lost 8; bases outside the gene matches: 1. Germline V gene data show CDR1 as SGHRS and CDR2 as YFSETQ. The CDR3, as DNA: TGCGCCAGCAGCTTGGGGGGACAGGGGGAAGCTTTCTTT. Translated, it gives CASSLGGQGEAFF.

This chain links TRBV4-1 with TRBJ2-5, with D uncertain. Trimming cost V 4 bases and J 11 bases, with 17 bases left between them. The CDR3 has 13 residues. Per the germline V gene, CDR1 is MGHRA and CDR2 is YSYEKL. The CDR3 DNA sequence: TGCGCCAGCAGCCTTCTCCGCGGTGGAGAGCAGTACTTC. This gives the protein CASSLLRGGEQYF.

Only a few counts were recorded for this clone. CDR3 sequence: CASSYRLATRSDTQYF. The CDR3 nucleotides are TGTGCCAGCAGCTACCGACTAGCAACTCGGTCGGATACGCAGTATTTT. This chain uses TRBV12-1 with TRBJ2-3; no check of the table's D call, TRBD2, against the DNA was made. TRBV12-1 is deemed a pseudogene. The CDR3 covers 16 residues.

V and J are TRBV19 and TRBJ1-2; 7 nucleotides line up with TRBD1. The CDR3 loop spans 14 amino acids. The germline gives CDR1 LNHDA, CDR2 SQIVND (reference sequence). V was clipped by 5 bases and J by 7 bases; unmatched bases: 10. The CDR3 loop is CASSLTGEKTGYTF. CDR3 DNA: TGTGCCAGTAGTTTAACAGGGGAAAAGACTGGCTACACCTTC.

Worth noting for this clone: One end of the junction is discordant with germline, which a read error may explain. The chain is built from TRBV2 and TRBJ2-7; 7 nucleotides align to TRBD1. This CDR3 spans 12 amino acids. Looked up from germline, CDR1 is SNHLY and CDR2 is FYNNEI. The CDR3 sequence: CASRRERPGQIF. In DNA, the CDR3 is TGTGCCAGCAGACGCGAACGGCCGGGACAGATCTTC.

The J gene is TRBJ2-7, the V gene TRBV4-2; 12 positions match TRBD2. Germline V lookup: CDR1 LGHNA, CDR2 YNFKEQ. The CDR3 extends over 18 amino acids. The J segment lost 0 bases and the V segment lost 4 bases, leaving 10 bases of the junction unmatched. CDR3 loop: CASSPATLAGGNSYEQYF. The DNA of the CDR3 is TGTGCCAGCAGCCCTGCCACACTAGCGGGGGGTAACTCCTACGAGCAGTACTTC.

The chain couples TRBV4-2 to TRBJ1-3; D is ambiguous. Per the germline V gene, CDR1 is LGHNA and CDR2 is YNFKEQ. The CDR3 length is 15 residues. V was shortened by 0 bases and J by 2 bases, with 8 bases between the two germline ends. In DNA, the CDR3 is TGTGCCAGCAGCCAAGAAACAGTAACTGGAAACACCATATATTTT. It specifies CASSQETVTGNTIYF.

The V and J genes are TRBV6-4 and TRBJ2-1; TRBD2 might be the D (6 bases). CDR3 size: 12 residues. CDR1 is MRHNA, CDR2 SNTAGT, per germline. V was pared by 2 bases and J by 7 bases, with 6 bases between. The CDR3, as DNA: TGTGCCAGCAGTGACGGGGGGAATGAGCAGTTCTTC. Amino acids: CASSDGGNEQFF.

This chain connects TRBV19 to TRBJ2-6; 10 nucleotides agree with TRBD1. This CDR3 spans 16 amino acids. Germline CDR1 is LNHDA and CDR2 is SQIVND (reference sequence). The V gene end was trimmed by 5 bases and the J gene end by 3 bases; junction bases not matched to a gene: 4. The CDR3: CASSRQGAGGANVLTF. CDR3 DNA: TGTGCCAGTAGTCGACAGGGGGCGGGTGGGGCCAACGTCCTGACTTTC.

V usage is TRBV30 and J usage is TRBJ1-2, with a weak D call TRBD1 (6 bases). V gave up 6 bases and J gave up 0 bases, with 14 bases separating them. Germline V CDR1 and CDR2: GTSNPN, SVGIG (reference sequence). The CDR3 length is 14 residues. The CDR3: CACPQGIANYGYTF. CDR3 DNA: TGTGCCTGCCCCCAGGGGATAGCTAACTATGGCTACACCTTC.

This rearrangement joins TRBV4-1 to TRBJ2-7, with 11 bases that match TRBD1. Looked up from germline, CDR1 is MGHRA and CDR2 is YSYEKL. The V segment lost 0 bases and the J segment 4 bases; nucleotides outside the gene matches: 8. CDR3 size: 17 residues. The DNA for the CDR3 is TGCGCCAGCAGCCAAGAAGGAGGACAGGGGGCGCTATACGAGCAGTACTTC. Amino acids: CASSQEGGQGALYEQYF.

This rearrangement joins TRBV27 to TRBJ2-3, with TRBD1 identical over 12 bases. The V gene's germline CDR1 is MNHEY and CDR2 SMNVEV (reference sequence). This CDR3 has 19 residues. The V gene end was trimmed by 5 bases and the J gene end by 0 bases; junction bases not matched to a gene: 12. The CDR3, as DNA: TGTGCCAGCAGTATTCTCCGGGACAGGGGGCCTTCGAGCACAGATACGCAGTATTTT. Its translation is CASSILRDRGPSSTDTQYF.

The sample holds a few counts of this clone. The J gene is TRBJ1-5, the V gene TRBV4-1, with D maybe TRBD1 (6 bases). Germline V gives CDR1 MGHRA, CDR2 YSYEKL. The CDR3 covers 14 residues. V lost 1 base and J 7 bases, leaving 11 bases between the germline ends. CDR3 nucleotide sequence: TGCGCCAGCAGCCAAGGACAGGCAGGGCAGCCCCAGCATTTT. This translates into CASSQGQAGQPQHF.

The J gene is TRBJ1-3, the V gene TRBV9, with D tentatively TRBD1 (6 bases). The J call may be faulty, since TRBJ2-2 better matches the DNA end. This CDR3 comprises 14 residues. Per the germline V gene, CDR1 is SGDLS and CDR2 is YYNGEE. Written as DNA, the CDR3 is TGTGCCAGCAGCGTCCCAGGGGCGGCCGGGGAGCTGTTTTTT. This codes for CASSVPGAAGELFF.

This chain joins TRBV18 and TRBJ2-6; perhaps TRBD2 as D (7 bases). This CDR3 spans 18 amino acids. The germline V gene has CDR1 KGHSH and CDR2 LQKENI. V lost 3 bases, J lost 0 bases, and 15 bases lay in between. The CDR3 is CASSPYGGGSSGANVLTF. The DNA for the CDR3 is TGTGCCAGCTCACCTTACGGCGGGGGCAGCTCTGGGGCCAACGTCCTGACTTTC.